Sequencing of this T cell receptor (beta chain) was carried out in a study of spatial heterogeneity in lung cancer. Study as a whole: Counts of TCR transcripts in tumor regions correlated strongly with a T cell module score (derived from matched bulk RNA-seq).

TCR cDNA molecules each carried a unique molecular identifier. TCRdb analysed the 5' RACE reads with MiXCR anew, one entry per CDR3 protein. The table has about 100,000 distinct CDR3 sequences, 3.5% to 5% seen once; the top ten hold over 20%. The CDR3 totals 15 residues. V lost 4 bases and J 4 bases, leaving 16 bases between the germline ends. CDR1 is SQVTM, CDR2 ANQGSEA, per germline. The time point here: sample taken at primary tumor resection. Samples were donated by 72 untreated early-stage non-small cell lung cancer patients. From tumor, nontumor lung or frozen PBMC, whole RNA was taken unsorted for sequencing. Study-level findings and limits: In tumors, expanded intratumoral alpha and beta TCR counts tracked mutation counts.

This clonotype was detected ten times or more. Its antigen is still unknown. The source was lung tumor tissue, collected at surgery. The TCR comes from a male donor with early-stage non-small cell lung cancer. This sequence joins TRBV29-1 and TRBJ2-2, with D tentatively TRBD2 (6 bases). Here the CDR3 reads CSVGSAVRGTGELFF. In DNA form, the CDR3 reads TGCAGCGTTGGATCAGCCGTGCGGGGCACCGGGGAGCTGTTTTTT.